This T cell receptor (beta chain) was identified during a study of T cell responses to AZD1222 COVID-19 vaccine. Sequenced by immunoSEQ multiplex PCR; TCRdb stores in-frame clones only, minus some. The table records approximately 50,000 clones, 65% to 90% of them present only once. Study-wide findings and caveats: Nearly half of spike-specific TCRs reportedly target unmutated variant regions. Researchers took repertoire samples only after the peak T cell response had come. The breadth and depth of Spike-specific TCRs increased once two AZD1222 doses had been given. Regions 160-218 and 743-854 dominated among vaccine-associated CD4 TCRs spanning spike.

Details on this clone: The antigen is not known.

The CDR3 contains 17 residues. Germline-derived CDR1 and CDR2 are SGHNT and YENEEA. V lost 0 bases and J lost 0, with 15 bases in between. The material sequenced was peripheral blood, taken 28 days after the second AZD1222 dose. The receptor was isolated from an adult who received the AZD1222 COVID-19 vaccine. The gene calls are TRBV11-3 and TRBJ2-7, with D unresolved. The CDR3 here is CASSLDSARLYSYEQYF. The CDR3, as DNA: TGTGCCAGCAGCTTAGATTCGGCCAGGCTCTACTCCTACGAGCAGTACTTC. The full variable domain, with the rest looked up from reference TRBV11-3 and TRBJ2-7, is EAGVVQSPRYKIIEKKQPVAFWCNPISGHNTLYWYLQNLGQGPELLIRYENEEAVDDSQLPKDRFSAERLKGVDSTLKIQPAELGDSAVYLCASSLDSARLYSYEQYFGPGTRLTVT.